The entry below gives a single T cell receptor beta chain sequence along with its context. Its antigen is currently unknown. This may come from a read error, since a much larger clone is one base off. Those donating, healthy Caucasian individuals from Russia, were aged roughly 6 to 95. The CDR3 has 16 residues. The germline V gene has CDR1 SGHNT and CDR2 YENEEA. Between the trimmed V and J ends, which lost 2 bases and 6 bases, there was a span of 17 bases. The use of a sample-barcoded 5' primer and a J-beta primer mix characterized a second PCR of 7 to 11 cycles. TCRdb reanalysed the 5' RACE reads using MiXCR and keeps one entry per CDR3 protein. The sample has around 900,000 distinct CDR3 sequences; 45% to 60% are singletons. This specimen belongs to a study of blood T cells in healthy people across ages. Study-level results: The study regarded diversity estimates from one million T cells as underestimates.

The TCR sequence derives from an older woman in good health. Sequenced input: blood. This chain uses TRBV11-3 with TRBJ2-1, with D maybe TRBD2 (5 bases). Here the CDR3 reads CASSLSGRSATNEQFF. The CDR3 DNA reads TGTGCCAGCAGCTTATCTGGGCGTAGCGCCACCAATGAGCAGTTCTTC.